This TCR beta chain was captured in a study of cytomegalovirus exposure and HLA in healthy donors. Study findings and constraints: The study reported that TCR beta sequences accurately predicted HLA-A and HLA-B alleles in most subjects.

The V and J ends lost 4 bases and 8 bases respectively, with 17 bases between them. CDR1 is MGHRA, CDR2 YSYEKL, per germline. CDR3 size: 14 residues. Comments on this clone: Its specificity is unknown.

Amplification used 60 Vbeta primers and 13 Jbeta primers. The method was immunoSEQ multiplex PCR; TCRdb's version includes in-frame clones alone and lacks a portion of them. The sample includes approximately 180,000 clones, 84% of them seen just once. Sequencing was carried out using PBMCs. This clonotype originated in a girl aged 5-17 years in good health and CMV-seropositive. The gene calls are TRBV4-1 and TRBJ1-1; weak D call: TRBD1 (6 bases). The CDR3 reads CASSRAQGLIEAFF. Written as DNA, the CDR3 is TGCGCCAGCAGCCGGGCACAGGGCCTTATCGAAGCTTTCTTT.